The clone carrying this T cell receptor (beta chain) appeared a few times. Its specificity is not known. This specimen belongs to a study of T cells after yellow fever vaccination. Regarding the study as a whole: Post-booster samples contained most primary-vaccination clones (approximately 96% CD4, 70% to 90% CD8). There was a small share of clonotypes that showed up in both the CD4 and CD8 compartments. The secondary response was weaker, and its peak arrived faster, on day 5 versus 15.

This CDR3 is 15 amino acids long. CDR1 and CDR2 (germline): KGHSH, LQKENI. Trimming stripped 6 bases from V and 6 bases from J, with 17 bases between. Researchers made TCR cDNA using 5'RACE template switching, and this step added a universal primer site and UMIs. TCRdb ran MiXCR on the 5' RACE reads and lists one entry per CDR3 protein. In the table there are some 600,000 distinct CDR3 sequences, roughly 12% of which are singletons. This receptor was taken from a man aged 25-40 years who received the YFV17D yellow fever vaccine. This material consisted of PBMCs, taken on the day of the yellow fever booster vaccination. The V gene is TRBV18, the J gene TRBJ1-4; perhaps TRBD1 as D (6 bases). The CDR3 region is CASSTLQGSDEKLFF. The CDR3 nucleotides read TGTGCCAGCTCGACACTACAGGGATCAGATGAAAAACTGTTTTTT.